Following are 8 T cell receptor beta chains from one sample sequenced in a study of cytomegalovirus exposure and HLA in healthy donors. Both 60 Vbeta primers and 13 Jbeta primers went into the PCR. Some clones are missing from TCRdb's copy, which holds only in-frame ones; the method was immunoSEQ multiplex PCR. The sample has roughly 150,000 clones, roughly 83% seen once; the top ten hold approximately 1.3%. Sequencing used PBMCs. The receptors derive from a boy aged 2 to 10 in good health and CMV-seronegative.

The chain has TRBV9 and TRBJ2-1; maybe TRBD2 (7 bases). CDR1 and CDR2 from the germline V gene are SGDLS and YYNGEE. The CDR3 spans 14 residues. Trimming shortened V by 3 bases and J by 7 bases, and 14 bases separated the two germline ends. In DNA, the CDR3 is TGTGCCAGCAGCGGGGGGGGCGCGTCGAATGAGCAGTTCTTC. This encodes CASSGGGASNEQFF.

This clone was seen once. This sequence joins TRBV30 and TRBJ1-5; TRBD1 matches 8 bases. Germline CDR1 is GTSNPN and CDR2 is SVGIG (reference sequence). The CDR3 runs to 13 residues. V lost 5 bases and J lost 5; bases outside the gene matches: 5. The CDR3 loop reads CAWSGTGDQPQHF. As DNA, the CDR3 is TGTGCCTGGTCTGGGACAGGAGATCAGCCCCAGCATTTT.

V is TRBV6-6 and J is TRBJ1-5; TRBD1 matches 9 bases. Germline values: CDR1 MNHNY, CDR2 SVGAGI (reference sequence). V dropped 5 bases and J dropped 6; count of bases not matched to a gene: 2. The CDR3 covers 13 residues. DNA of the CDR3: TGTGCCAGCAGTCGACAGGGGGGTCAGCCCCAGCATTTT. The encoded protein is CASSRQGGQPQHF.

The J gene is TRBJ1-4, the V gene TRBV11-2; 7 bases agree with TRBD1. Germline loops: CDR1 SGHAT, CDR2 FQNNGV. The V gene end was trimmed by 5 bases and the J gene end by 0 bases; junction bases not matched to a gene: 9. The CDR3 loop spans 17 amino acids. This CDR3 reads CASSLGDRKATNEKLFF. For the CDR3, the DNA is TGTGCCAGCAGCCTAGGGGACAGAAAAGCAACTAATGAAAAACTGTTTTTT. Variable domain in full (rest from reference TRBV11-2 and TRBJ1-4): EAGVAQSPRYKIIEKRQSVAFWCNPISGHATLYWYQQILGQGPKLLIQFQNNGVVDDSQLPKDRFSAERLKGVDSTLKIQPAKLEDSAVYLCASSLGDRKATNEKLFFGSGTQLSVL.

The gene calls are TRBV30 and TRBJ1-4; 9 bases line up with TRBD1. This CDR3 has 13 amino acids. J gave up 5 bases and V 5 bases, and 3 bases lay outside the gene matches. Germline V gene sequence: CDR1 GTSNPN, CDR2 SVGIG (reference sequence). The chain's CDR3 is CAWGTGPNEKLFF. The CDR3 bases are TGTGCCTGGGGGACAGGGCCCAATGAAAAACTGTTTTTT.

The rearrangement joins TRBV18 to TRBJ1-2; maybe TRBD1 (6 bases). V was clipped by 3 bases and J by 4 bases, with 12 bases between them. In germline, CDR1 is KGHSH, CDR2 LQKENI. This CDR3 spans 14 amino acids. Here the CDR3 DNA reads TGTGCCAGCTCACCGCAGGACAGTACCTATGGCTACACCTTC. Translating gives CASSPQDSTYGYTF.

V usage is TRBV9 and J usage is TRBJ2-3; 7 bases align to TRBD2. V lost 3 bases and J lost 4; bases outside the gene matches: 2. The CDR3 consists of 13 residues. Germline CDR1 and CDR2: SGDLS and YYNGEE. The CDR3 nucleotides read TGTGCCAGCAGCGGGGGGGGATCAGATACGCAGTATTTT. Its protein is CASSGGGSDTQYF.

The chain joins TRBV5-6 to TRBJ1-4; 7 nucleotides agree with TRBD1. CDR1 and CDR2 (germline): SGHDT, YYEEEE. The junction had 6 bases not matched to a gene; V was cut back by 3 bases and J by 7 bases. The CDR3 is made up of 14 amino acids. CDR3 DNA sequence: TGTGCCAGCAGCTGGGTCGGGACAGTTGAAAAACTGTTTTTT. This codes for CASSWVGTVEKLFF.